This record looks at one T cell receptor beta chain sequence and its context. This record comes from a study of blood T cell dynamics during melanoma immunotherapy. This CDR3 has 13 residues. V lost 5 bases and J 12 bases, leaving 17 bases between the germline ends. Per germline, CDR1 LNHDA and CDR2 SQIVND (reference sequence). Time point specified: pre-treatment baseline. Measured with immunoSEQ multiplex PCR; TCRdb has only the in-frame clones, and not every one. Of 10,000 or so clones listed, about 89% are singletons. The clonotype was recovered from a human donor with melanoma. Specimen: blood, collected from a patient treated with checkpoint blockade. The rearrangement joins TRBV19 to TRBJ2-1; TRBD2 might be the D (6 bases). The CDR3 sequence is CASSPSELTMQFF. The CDR3 bases are TGTGCCAGTAGTCCTAGCGAGCTTACAATGCAGTTCTTC.